These 3 T cell receptor beta chains were sequenced from one sample in a study of response to subunit inactivated influenza vaccine. TCRdb used MiXCR to reprocess the RT-PCR reads, holding one entry per CDR3 protein. This sample carries a few hundred thousand distinct CDR3 sequences, about a fifth of them seen once, and the ten largest clones take roughly a tenth. The source was PBMCs from blood, collected approximately 20 months after vaccination. All receptors come from a man aged 45 to 70 who received an inactivated influenza vaccine.

The chain joins TRBV28 to TRBJ1-4; no clear D. Germline V gene data show CDR1 as MDHEN and CDR2 as SYDVKM. The CDR3 covers 14 residues. V lost 5 bases, J lost 8 bases, and 15 bases lay in between. This CDR3 reads CASSPPGRVEKLFF. The CDR3 DNA follows: TGTGCCAGCAGTCCGCCCGGTAGGGTCGAAAAACTGTTTTTT.

This clonotype was counted between two and nine times. The chain combines TRBV6-5 with TRBJ2-1; 8 nucleotides align to TRBD2. The ends lost 0 bases at V and 6 bases at J; junction bases unmatched: 4. The CDR3 runs 15 residues. Looked up from germline, CDR1 is MNHEY and CDR2 is SVGAGI. The CDR3 DNA sequence: TGTGCCAGCAGTTACTCTAACGGGAGGGCCAATGAGCAGTTCTTC. This encodes CASSYSNGRANEQFF.

This sequence joins TRBV28 and TRBJ2-2, with TRBD2 matching over 13 bases. The V segment lost 5 bases and the J segment 6 bases; nucleotides outside the gene matches: 3. Germline CDR1 and CDR2: MDHEN and SYDVKM. There are 15 residues in the CDR3. CDR3 sequence (DNA): TGTGCCAGCAGTACTAGCGGGAGGGCGCCCGGGGAGCTGTTTTTT. The encoded protein is CASSTSGRAPGELFF.